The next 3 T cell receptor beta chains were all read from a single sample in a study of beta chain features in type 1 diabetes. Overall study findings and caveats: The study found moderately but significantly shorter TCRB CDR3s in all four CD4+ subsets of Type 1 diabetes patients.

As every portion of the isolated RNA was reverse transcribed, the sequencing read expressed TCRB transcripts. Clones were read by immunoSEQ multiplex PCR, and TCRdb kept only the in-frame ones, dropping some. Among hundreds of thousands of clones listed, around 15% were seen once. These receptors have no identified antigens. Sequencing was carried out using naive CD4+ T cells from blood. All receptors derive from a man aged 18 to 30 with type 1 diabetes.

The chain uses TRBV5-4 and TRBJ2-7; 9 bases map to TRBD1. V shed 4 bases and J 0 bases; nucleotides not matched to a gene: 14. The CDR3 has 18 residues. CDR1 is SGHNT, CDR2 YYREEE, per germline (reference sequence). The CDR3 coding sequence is TGTGCCAGCAGCCTTCCGGGACAGGGAAAGTATCTCTCCTACGAGCAGTACTTC. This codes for CASSLPGQGKYLSYEQYF.

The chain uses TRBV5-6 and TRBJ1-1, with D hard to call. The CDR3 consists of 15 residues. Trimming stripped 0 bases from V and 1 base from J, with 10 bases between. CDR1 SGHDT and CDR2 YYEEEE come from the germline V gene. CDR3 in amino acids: CASSLVVVRNTEAFF. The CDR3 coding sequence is TGTGCCAGCAGCTTGGTAGTGGTAAGGAACACTGAAGCTTTCTTT.

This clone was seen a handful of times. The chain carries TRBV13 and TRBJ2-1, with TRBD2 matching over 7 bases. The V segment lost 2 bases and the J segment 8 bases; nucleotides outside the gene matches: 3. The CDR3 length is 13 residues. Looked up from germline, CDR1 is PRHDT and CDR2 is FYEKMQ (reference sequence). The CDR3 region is CASSLREGHEQFF. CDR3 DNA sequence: TGTGCCAGCAGCTTAAGGGAGGGACATGAGCAGTTCTTC.